The 24 T cell receptor beta chains presented below share a single source sample, sequenced in a study of blood T cell repertoires in COVID-19. Using immunoSEQ multiplex PCR, the repertoire was profiled, and TCRdb retains in-frame clones only, with some absent. The repertoire has roughly 330,000 clones, approximately 88% of them found once; the top ten carry 6.4%. Sequenced sample: peripheral blood. These receptors came from a man in his late teens or twenties who had recovered from COVID-19.

The chain employs TRBV11-1 and TRBJ2-7; TRBD1 might be the D (5 bases). The length of the CDR3 is 16 residues. The germline V gene has CDR1 SGHAT and CDR2 FQDESV (reference sequence). V was clipped by 5 bases and J by 4 bases, with 21 bases between them. The CDR3 DNA is TGTGCCAGCAGCCGCGACCTTGCAGGGTCGGCGTACGAGCAGTACTTC. Translated, it gives CASSRDLAGSAYEQYF.

The V and J genes are TRBV11-2 and TRBJ2-7, with D possibly matching TRBD1 (5 bases). Germline CDR1 SGHAT, CDR2 FQNNGV. CDR3 length: 14 amino acids. V lost 5 bases and J 5 bases, leaving 16 bases between the germline ends. CDR3 residues: CASSPHLRADEQYF. The CDR3 bases are TGTGCCAGCAGCCCCCACCTCAGGGCAGACGAGCAGTACTTC.

This rearrangement joins TRBV27 to TRBJ2-2, with TRBD1 identical over 8 bases. In germline, CDR1 is MNHEY, CDR2 SMNVEV (reference sequence). The CDR3 is 15 residues long. Losses at the gene ends were 6 bases for V and 5 bases for J; bases not matched to a gene: 8. The CDR3 nucleotides read TGTGCCAGCAGCGATCGGGACAGGCGGACCGGGGAGCTGTTTTTT. Its translation: CASSDRDRRTGELFF.

V and J are TRBV4-1 and TRBJ1-5; 7 nucleotides line up with TRBD1. J gave up 4 bases and V 4 bases, and 16 bases lay outside the gene matches. The CDR3 loop spans 18 amino acids. Germline V gives CDR1 MGHRA, CDR2 YSYEKL. CDR3 nucleotides: TGCGCCAGCAGCCCCTCGTGGGCTCAGACAGGGTCGAATCAGCCCCAGCATTTT. This encodes CASSPSWAQTGSNQPQHF.

The chain links TRBV10-3 to TRBJ2-5; 15 nucleotides match TRBD2. Germline-derived CDR1 and CDR2 are ENHRY and SYGVKD. V lost 7 bases and J lost 4; bases outside the gene matches: 10. The CDR3 length is 17 residues. The DNA of the CDR3 is TGTGCCATCACTTCAGGACTAGCGGGAGGGGGGCGAGAGACCCAGTACTTC. It translates to CAITSGLAGGGRETQYF.

The chain couples TRBV29-1 to TRBJ1-2, with unresolved D. This CDR3 has 12 residues. Trimming cost V 4 bases and J 4 bases, with 10 bases left between them. The germline CDR1 and CDR2 sequences are SQVTM and ANQGSEA. Written as DNA, the CDR3 is TGCAGCGTTGGGATGGGAGCCTATGGCTACACCTTC. This sequence encodes CSVGMGAYGYTF.

This clone is a singleton in its sample. The chain is built from TRBV9 and TRBJ1-4; D unresolved. The V gene lost 0 bases and the J gene lost 2 bases, with 8 bases spanning the gap. From germline, CDR1 is SGDLS and CDR2 YYNGEE. CDR3 size: 15 residues. The CDR3 DNA reads TGTGCCAGCAGCGTAGGAGGGATGACTAATGAAAAACTGTTTTTT. As protein: CASSVGGMTNEKLFF.

The chain couples TRBV2 to TRBJ1-1; 9 bases are a match to TRBD1. The CDR3 contains 16 residues. V was clipped by 10 bases and J by 0 bases; unmatched bases: 12. From germline, CDR1 is SNHLY and CDR2 FYNNEI. As DNA, the CDR3 is TGTGCCAACCCCGGGACAGGGAGCCTAATGAACACTGAAGCTTTCTTT. The encoded protein is CANPGTGSLMNTEAFF. Supplemented by reference TRBV2 and TRBJ1-1, the full variable domain reads EPEVTQTPSHQVTQMGQEVILRCVPISNHLYFYWYRQILGQKVEFLVSFYNNEISEKSEIFDDQFSVERPDGSNFTLKIRSTKLEDSAMYFCANPGTGSLMNTEAFFGQGTRLTVV.

The V gene is TRBV7-3, the J gene TRBJ2-2; D is unresolved. V was pared by 3 bases and J by 0 bases, with 5 bases between. Germline V CDR1 and CDR2: SGHTA, FQGTGA. The CDR3 is 14 amino acids. The CDR3 protein is CASSFSSNTGELFF. CDR3 sequence (DNA): TGTGCCAGCAGCTTCTCGTCGAACACCGGGGAGCTGTTTTTT.

This sequence joins TRBV29-1 and TRBJ2-1; 7 nucleotides align to TRBD2. Trimming removed 7 bases from V and 2 bases from J; junction bases left unmatched: 5. Germline CDR1 is SQVTM and CDR2 is ANQGSEA. The CDR3 runs 13 residues. The CDR3 loop reads CSARGVAYNEQFF. DNA of the CDR3: TGCAGCGCTCGGGGGGTCGCCTACAATGAGCAGTTCTTC.

The gene calls are TRBV9 and TRBJ1-1, with 10 bases lining up with TRBD1. This CDR3 spans 16 amino acids. V trimming: 4 bases; J trimming: 3 bases; junction bases outside the gene matches: 9. Germline CDR1 and CDR2: SGDLS and YYNGEE. CDR3 nucleotides: TGTGCCAGCAGCATGAATGAAGGACAGGGGGACACTGAAGCTTTCTTT. As protein: CASSMNEGQGDTEAFF.

Notes on this clone: This CDR3 is also generated by other DNA sequences in the sample. The chain couples TRBV5-1 to TRBJ1-1; D gene unclear. The length of the CDR3 is 14 residues. Trimming pared 0 bases from V and 2 bases from J, leaving 8 bases between. Germline V gene lookup returns CDR1 SGHRS and CDR2 YFSETQ. The CDR3 spells CASSLDRGNTEAFF. The DNA of the CDR3 is TGCGCCAGCAGCTTGGATCGGGGAAACACTGAAGCTTTCTTT.

The V gene is TRBV30, the J gene TRBJ2-7, with D maybe TRBD1 (5 bases). V dropped 0 bases and J dropped 5 bases, with 8 bases sitting between them. The CDR3 is made up of 12 amino acids. Germline loops: CDR1 GTSNPN, CDR2 SVGIG (reference sequence). Here the CDR3 DNA reads TGTGCCTGGAGTGTACTCAGGGACGAGCAGTACTTC. It codes for CAWSVLRDEQYF.

This sequence joins TRBV6-1 and TRBJ1-2; no clear D gene. The CDR3 extends over 16 amino acids. Germline assignment: CDR1 MNHNS and CDR2 SASEGT. Trimming cost V 2 bases and J 12 bases, with 25 bases left between them. CDR3 in DNA: TGTGCCAGCAGTGAATTTTCATCGGGATTATCACCAGGAGACACCTTC. Residues: CASSEFSSGLSPGDTF.

The chain combines TRBV6-2 or TRBV6-3 with TRBJ1-2; TRBD1 is a possible D gene (6 bases). This CDR3 is 14 amino acids long. V was pared by 2 bases and J by 8 bases, with 15 bases between. The germline V gene has CDR1 MNHEY and CDR2 SVGEGT. The CDR3 DNA reads as TGTGCCAGCAGTTACCTGCCAGGGGCAGACGGCTACACCTTC. Translated, it gives CASSYLPGADGYTF.

The genes are TRBV27 and TRBJ2-2; 10 bases are a match to TRBD1. Germline lookup yields CDR1 MNHEY and CDR2 SMNVEV (reference sequence). Trimming at V came to 0 bases and at J to 3 bases, leaving 4 bases not matched to a gene. This CDR3 has 17 amino acids. The CDR3 DNA reads TGTGCCAGCAGTTTATCGGGACAGGGGAGGGACACCGGGGAGCTGTTTTTT. Translating gives CASSLSGQGRDTGELFF.

This rearrangement joins TRBV3-1 (or the pseudogene TRBV3-2) to TRBJ2-1; D unresolved. V dropped 4 bases and J dropped 5 bases, with 9 bases sitting between them. This CDR3 region has 13 residues. Germline CDR1 is LGHDT and CDR2 is YNNKEL (reference sequence). The CDR3, as DNA: TGTGCCAGCAGCCGCCCTATAAACAATGAGCAGTTCTTC. Its protein product is CASSRPINNEQFF.

The rearrangement joins TRBV10-3 to TRBJ1-3, with D uncertain. CDR1 and CDR2 (germline): ENHRY, SYGVKD. The CDR3 has 15 residues. V was shortened by 0 bases and J by 0 bases, with 6 bases between the two germline ends. CDR3 nucleotide sequence: TGTGCCATCAGTGAGTCGTACAGCTCTGGAAACACCATATATTTT. It translates to CAISESYSSGNTIYF.

CDR3 nucleotide sequence: TGTGCCAGCAGCCTCGGGACAGACCGAAACACCATATATTTT. This encodes CASSLGTDRNTIYF. The gene calls are TRBV7-9 and TRBJ1-3; 7 nucleotides align to TRBD1. This CDR3 has 14 residues. Trimming took 5 bases from V and 5 from J; bases not matched to a gene: 6. From germline, CDR1 is SEHNR and CDR2 FQNEAQ (reference sequence).

V gene TRBV19 combines with J gene TRBJ2-7; 9 bases are shared with TRBD2. This CDR3 has 15 amino acids. V lost 5 bases and J lost 4; bases outside the gene matches: 9. The V gene's germline CDR1 is LNHDA and CDR2 SQIVND (reference sequence). This CDR3 reads CASSPEGGRAYEQYF. DNA of the CDR3: TGTGCCAGTAGTCCAGAAGGCGGGAGGGCTTACGAGCAGTACTTC.

The chain joins TRBV6-6 to TRBJ2-3; D perhaps matches TRBD1 (8 bases). Germline CDR1 MNHNY, CDR2 SVGAGI (reference sequence). V dropped 5 bases and J dropped 0 bases, with 18 bases sitting between them. The length of the CDR3 is 17 residues. The DNA of the CDR3 is TGTGCCAGCAGTCTACTCGGACAGGGAGGGAGCACAGATACGCAGTATTTT. Translated, it gives CASSLLGQGGSTDTQYF.

This rearrangement joins TRBV27 to TRBJ2-3; weak D call: TRBD2 (6 bases). The CDR3 has 15 amino acids. The germline V gene encodes CDR1 MNHEY and CDR2 SMNVEV (reference sequence). Trimming took 0 bases from V and 2 from J, leaving 9 bases between them. In DNA form, the CDR3 reads TGTGCCAGCAGTTTATCGGGAGGTTTCACAGATACGCAGTATTTT. It is translated as CASSLSGGFTDTQYF.

The chain employs TRBV9 and TRBJ1-4; TRBD1 might be the D (5 bases). V was pared by 4 bases and J by 8 bases, with 21 bases between. This CDR3 has 16 residues. Germline loops: CDR1 SGDLS, CDR2 YYNGEE. In DNA, the CDR3 is TGTGCCAGCAGCCCCCTTTCGGGGGGTTGGGGGGAAAAACTGTTTTTT. This sequence encodes CASSPLSGGWGEKLFF.

As DNA, the CDR3 is TGTGCCAACCGTAGAAGACGGCGGCAGAGCTCCTACGAGCAGTACTTC. As protein: CANRRRRRQSSYEQYF. The V gene is TRBV27, the J gene TRBJ2-7, with D unresolved. Trimming shortened V by 10 bases and J by 0 bases, and 22 bases separated the two germline ends. CDR3 size: 16 residues. Germline CDR1 reads MNHEY; CDR2 reads SMNVEV (reference sequence).